What follows are 17 T cell receptor beta chains derived from one specimen sequenced in a study of T cell repertoires in cytomegalovirus infection. TCRdb recomputed calls from the reads with MiXCR, one row per CDR3 protein. The table has more than 500,000 distinct CDR3 sequences, about 17% seen once; the top ten hold more than 20%. The sequencing input was CD8+ T cells from PBMCs. The receptors shown here come from a human donor in good health (CMV status not recorded). Some clones in this sample may be carry-over from other donors' samples.

In this sample, this clonotype turned up a few times. The chain is built from TRBV24-1 and TRBJ2-3; 8 bases are a match to TRBD1. CDR1 and CDR2 (germline): KGHDR, SFDVKD. V was clipped by 6 bases and J by 1 base; unmatched bases: 5. This CDR3 spans 15 amino acids. As DNA, the CDR3 is TGTGCCACCAGTCCAGGGGGCGGGGGCACAGATACGCAGTATTTT. Its protein product is CATSPGGGGTDTQYF.

This clonotype was observed a handful of times. The chain recombines TRBV7-9 with TRBJ2-7, with D perhaps TRBD2 (6 bases). V lost 5 bases, J lost 6 bases, and 20 bases lay in between. The CDR3 has 15 residues. CDR1 is SEHNR, CDR2 FQNEAQ, per germline (reference sequence). In DNA form, the CDR3 reads TGTGCCAGCAGCCCGGCCCTTGCAGGGACTGGCGAGCAGTACTTC. Protein sequence: CASSPALAGTGEQYF.

This clonotype was counted many times. The chain uses TRBV10-3 and TRBJ2-2, with 8 bases matching TRBD1. The CDR3 has 14 amino acids. Germline V gene lookup returns CDR1 ENHRY and CDR2 SYGVKD. V was pared by 7 bases and J by 2 bases, with 3 bases of the junction left unmatched. Here the CDR3 DNA reads TGTGCCATCACCGACAGGGGCAACACCGGGGAGCTGTTTTTT. Its protein is CAITDRGNTGELFF.

The genes are TRBV29-1 and TRBJ1-1; 7 bases map to TRBD1. The CDR3 contains 12 residues. In germline, CDR1 is SQVTM, CDR2 ANQGSEA. V lost 6 bases, J lost 4 bases, and 5 bases stayed unmatched. CDR3 sequence reads: CSVPGQSTEAFF. The CDR3 nucleotides read TGCAGCGTGCCGGGACAGAGCACTGAAGCTTTCTTT.

This clonotype was picked up a small number of times. The chain uses TRBV29-1 and TRBJ1-3; D is perhaps TRBD1 (6 bases). Germline CDR1 reads SQVTM; CDR2 reads ANQGSEA. The CDR3 loop spans 13 amino acids. The V and J ends lost 4 bases and 8 bases respectively, with 15 bases between them. The CDR3 DNA reads TGCAGCGTTGGGACAGAGAGCAAGGACACCATATATTTT. This translates into CSVGTESKDTIYF.

In its sample, this clonotype was seen many times. This chain joins TRBV7-8 and TRBJ2-4, with TRBD1 matching over 9 bases. From germline, CDR1 is SGHVS and CDR2 FQNEAQ. The CDR3 length is 15 residues. V was pared by 5 bases and J by 5 bases, with 7 bases of the junction left unmatched. As DNA, the CDR3 is TGTGCCAGCAGCCCTCGGACAGGGGAGGAAAACATTCAGTACTTC. Translated: CASSPRTGEENIQYF.

This clonotype occurred a few times. The chain couples TRBV4-1 to TRBJ2-2, with D hard to call. CDR3 length: 11 residues. Per germline, CDR1 MGHRA and CDR2 YSYEKL. The germline V and J ends were trimmed by 0 bases and 9 bases, with 2 bases remaining between them. CDR3 sequence: CASSQDRELFF. The CDR3 region has the DNA TGCGCCAGCAGCCAAGACAGGGAGCTGTTTTTT.

This clonotype was observed at least ten times. The CDR3 spells CASSPTGLGEQYF. Written as DNA, the CDR3 is TGTGCCAGCAGTCCTACAGGGTTGGGCGAGCAGTACTTC. The chain joins TRBV27 to TRBJ2-7; maybe TRBD1 (6 bases). Germline-derived CDR1 and CDR2 are MNHEY and SMNVEV (reference sequence). The V end lost 5 bases, the J end lost 6 bases, and 14 bases lay between the germline ends. This CDR3 region has 13 residues.

A remark on this clonotype: A much larger clone lies one base from this, so it may be a read error. V is TRBV6-2 or TRBV6-3 and J is TRBJ2-1; weak D call: TRBD2 (6 bases). There are 16 residues in the CDR3. Deletions cut 2 bases from V and 0 bases from J, with 11 bases between. Germline loops: CDR1 MNHEY, CDR2 SVGEGT. CDR3 protein: CASSYGAGSSYNEQFF. In DNA, the CDR3 is TGTGCCAGCAGTTACGGGGCGGGGAGCTCCTACAATGAGCAGTTCTTC.

With respect to this clonotype: A much larger clone sits a single nucleotide away, making a read error possible. Here the CDR3 omits its conserved ending phenylalanine or tryptophan, so a read error is the likely source. The chain recombines TRBV7-3 with TRBJ2-5, with 9 bases matching TRBD2. This CDR3 comprises 15 residues. The ends lost 3 bases at V and 4 bases at J; junction bases unmatched: 6. Germline V gives CDR1 SGHTA, CDR2 FQGTGA. The CDR3 DNA sequence: TGTGCCAGCAGCTTTGCGGCGGGAGGGCCAGAGACCCAGTACTTA. It encodes CASSFAAGGPETQYL.

This clonotype was observed a few times. The chain couples TRBV28 to TRBJ1-2; 7 bases map to TRBD1. The CDR3 consists of 14 residues. CDR1 and CDR2 (germline): MDHEN, SYDVKM. V was pared by 6 bases and J by 2 bases, with 6 bases of the junction left unmatched. CDR3 amino acids: CASRHRGVNYGYTF. The CDR3 DNA reads as TGTGCCAGCAGGCACAGGGGCGTAAACTATGGCTACACCTTC.

V is TRBV7-3 and J is TRBJ1-1; the D is unclear. The CDR3 contains 16 residues. The V and J ends lost 6 bases and 6 bases respectively, with 23 bases between them. Germline lookup yields CDR1 SGHTA and CDR2 FQGTGA. The DNA of the CDR3 is TGTGCCAGCAGTCTAAGTGGAGGCAGGAGTAGGGCTGAAGCTTTCTTT. This encodes CASSLSGGRSRAEAFF.

This clonotype came up a few times. The chain joins TRBV7-6 to TRBJ1-2; D might be TRBD1 (6 bases). Germline V gives CDR1 SGHVS, CDR2 FNYEAQ. Trimming shortened V by 1 base and J by 9 bases, and 6 bases separated the two germline ends. This CDR3 is 11 amino acids long. The CDR3: CASSLGDSYTF. The CDR3 DNA sequence: TGTGCCAGCAGCTTAGGGGACAGCTACACCTTC.

As for this clonotype: A much larger clone sits a single nucleotide away, making a read error possible. The CDR3 ends on some other residue instead of the conserved phenylalanine or tryptophan, so this is likely a read error. The V and J genes are TRBV7-6 and TRBJ2-7; 8 bases fit TRBD1. From germline, CDR1 is SGHVS and CDR2 FNYEAQ. CDR3 length: 14 amino acids. The trim removed 2 bases at V and 5 bases at J, leaving 5 bases unmatched. The DNA for the CDR3 is TGTGCCAGCAGCTTAAAGACAGGGGACCACGAGCAGTACTTA. Translation gives CASSLKTGDHEQYL.

The V and J genes are TRBV29-1 and TRBJ2-7; a weak D match, TRBD2 (7 bases). The V gene lost 6 bases and the J gene lost 4 bases, with 28 bases spanning the gap. CDR1 and CDR2 (germline): SQVTM, ANQGSEA. The CDR3 runs 17 residues. In DNA, the CDR3 is TGCAGCGTCTTCAGCCGCGGGGGCCCTACACGAATATACGAGCAGTACTTC. Protein product: CSVFSRGGPTRIYEQYF.

This clonotype has at least ten counts. The chain employs TRBV19 and TRBJ2-1; a weak D match, TRBD1 (6 bases). V lost 6 bases, J lost 4 bases, and 7 bases lay in between. Germline assignment: CDR1 LNHDA and CDR2 SQIVND (reference sequence). The CDR3 covers 12 residues. The CDR3 region is CASSTGYNEQFF. In DNA form, the CDR3 reads TGTGCCAGTAGCACAGGGTACAATGAGCAGTTCTTC.

The chain couples TRBV6-2 or TRBV6-3 to TRBJ1-5; D may be TRBD1 (6 bases). Germline V gives CDR1 MNHEY, CDR2 SVGEGT. Deletions cut 2 bases from V and 5 bases from J, with 22 bases between. This CDR3 has 18 amino acids. The CDR3 reads CASSYVRGGLAVDQPQHF. Here the CDR3 DNA reads TGTGCCAGCAGTTACGTAAGGGGGGGGCTGGCTGTCGATCAGCCCCAGCATTTT.